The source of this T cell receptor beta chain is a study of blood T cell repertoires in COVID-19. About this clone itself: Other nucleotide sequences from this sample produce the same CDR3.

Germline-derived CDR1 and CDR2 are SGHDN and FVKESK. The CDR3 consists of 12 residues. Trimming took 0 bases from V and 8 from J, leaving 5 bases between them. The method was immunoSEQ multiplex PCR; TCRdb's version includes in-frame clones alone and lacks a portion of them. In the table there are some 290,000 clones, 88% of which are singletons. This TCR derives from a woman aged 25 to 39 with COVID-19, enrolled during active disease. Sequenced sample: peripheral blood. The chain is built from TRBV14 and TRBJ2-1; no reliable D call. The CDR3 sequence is CASSQDPYEQFF. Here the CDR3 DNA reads TGTGCCAGCAGCCAAGATCCTTATGAGCAGTTCTTC. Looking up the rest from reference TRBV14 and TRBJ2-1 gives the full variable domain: EAGVTQFPSHSVIEKGQTVTLRCDPISGHDNLYWYRRVMGKEIKFLLHFVKESKQDESGMPNNRFLAERTGGTYSTLKVQPAELEDSGVYFCASSQDPYEQFFGPGTRLTVL.